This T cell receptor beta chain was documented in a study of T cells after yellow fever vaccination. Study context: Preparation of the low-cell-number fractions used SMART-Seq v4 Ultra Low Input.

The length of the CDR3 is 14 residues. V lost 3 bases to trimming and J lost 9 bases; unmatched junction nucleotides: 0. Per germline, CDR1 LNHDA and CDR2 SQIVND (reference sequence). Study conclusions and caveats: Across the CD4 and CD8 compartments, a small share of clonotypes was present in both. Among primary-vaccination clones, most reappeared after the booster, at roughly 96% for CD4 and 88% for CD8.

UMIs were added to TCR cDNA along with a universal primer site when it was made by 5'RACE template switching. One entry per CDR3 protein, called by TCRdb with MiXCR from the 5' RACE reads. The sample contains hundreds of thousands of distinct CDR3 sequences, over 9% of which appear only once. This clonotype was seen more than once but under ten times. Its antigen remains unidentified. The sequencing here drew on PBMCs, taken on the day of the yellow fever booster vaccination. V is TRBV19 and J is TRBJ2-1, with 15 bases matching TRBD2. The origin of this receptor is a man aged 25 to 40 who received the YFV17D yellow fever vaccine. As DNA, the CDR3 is TGTGCCAGTAGTATGGGACTAGCGGGAGGTGAGCAGTTCTTC. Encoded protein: CASSMGLAGGEQFF.